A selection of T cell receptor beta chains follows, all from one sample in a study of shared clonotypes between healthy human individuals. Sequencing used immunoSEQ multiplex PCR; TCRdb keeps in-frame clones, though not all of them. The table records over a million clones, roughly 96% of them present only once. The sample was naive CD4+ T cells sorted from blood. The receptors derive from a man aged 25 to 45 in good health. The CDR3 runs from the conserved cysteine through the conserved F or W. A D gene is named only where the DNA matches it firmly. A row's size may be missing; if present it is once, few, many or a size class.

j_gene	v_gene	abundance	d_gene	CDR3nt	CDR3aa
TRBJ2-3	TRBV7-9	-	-	TGTGCCAGCAGCTCGGGCGGCACAGATACGCAGTATTTT	CASSSGGTDTQYF
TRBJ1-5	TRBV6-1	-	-	TGTGCCAGCAGTCTCGACTCGATCCGCAATCAGCCCCAGCATTTT	CASSLDSIRNQPQHF
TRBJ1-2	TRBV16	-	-	TGTGCCAGCAGCCAATTTAGTGAGGGGAACTATGGCTACACCTTC	CASSQFSEGNYGYTF
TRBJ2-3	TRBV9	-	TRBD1	TGTGCCAGCAGCCCGCGACAGGGAATTATGACAGATACGCAGTATTTT	CASSPRQGIMTDTQYF
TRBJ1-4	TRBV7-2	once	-	TGTGCCAGCAGCATCGGTGGGGTGAATGAAAAACTGTTTTTT	CASSIGGVNEKLFF
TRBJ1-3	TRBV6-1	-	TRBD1	TGTGCCAGCAGCAGAGGACAGGACTCTGGAAACACCATATATTTT	CASSRGQDSGNTIYF
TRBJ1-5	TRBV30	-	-	TGTGCCTGGAAGGGAGCCCAAGGAAGCAATCAGCCCCAGCATTTT	CAWKGAQGSNQPQHF
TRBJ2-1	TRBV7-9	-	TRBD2	TGTGCCAGCAGCGCGATGGCGGGAGGGTATGAGCAGTTCTTC	CASSAMAGGYEQFF
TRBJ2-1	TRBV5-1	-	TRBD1	TGCGCCAGCAGCTTGGTTGGGACAGGGGCTGCATATGAGCAGTTCTTC	CASSLVGTGAAYEQFF
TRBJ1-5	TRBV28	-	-	TGTGCCAGCGGGGAGAGGGTTAAGCCCCAGCATTTT	CASGERVKPQHF
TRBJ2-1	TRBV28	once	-	TGTGCCAGCAGATTTTACAGGGCATCGGGATACAATGAGCAGTTCTTC	CASRFYRASGYNEQFF
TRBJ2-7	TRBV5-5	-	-	TGTGCCAGCAGCTTACAGAGCCTCTCCTACGAGCAGTACTTC	CASSLQSLSYEQYF
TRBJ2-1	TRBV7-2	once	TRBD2	TGTGCCAGCAGTGGCGGACTAGCGGGTAGAGATGAGCAGTTCTTC	CASSGGLAGRDEQFF
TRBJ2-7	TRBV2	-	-	TGTGCCAGCTGGGTGGGCTACGAGCAGTACTTC	CASWVGYEQYF
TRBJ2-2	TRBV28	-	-	TGTGCCAGCAGTCCATTTAGTTGGGACCGAGCGTCGAACACCGGGGAGCTGTTTTTT	CASSPFSWDRASNTGELFF
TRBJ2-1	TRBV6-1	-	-	TGTGCCAGCAGTGAAGCGACCAGCGGGTGGACGGGTGAGCAGTTCTTC	CASSEATSGWTGEQFF
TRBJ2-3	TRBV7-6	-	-	TGTGCCAGCAGCCCGGGCCAGGGTTCTTTCGATACGCAGTATTTT	CASSPGQGSFDTQYF
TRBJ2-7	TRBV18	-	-	TGTGCCAGCTCACCGGGCCCTGGGGAGCAGTACTTC	CASSPGPGEQYF
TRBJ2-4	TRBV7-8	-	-	TGTGCCAGCAGCCTTAATGCAGGGCTTGAGCAAAACATTCAGTACTTC	CASSLNAGLEQNIQYF
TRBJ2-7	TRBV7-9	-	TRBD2	TGTGCCGCGATTCGGACTAGCGGATCCTACGAGCAGTACTTC	CAAIRTSGSYEQYF
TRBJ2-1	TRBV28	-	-	TGTGCCAGCAGTTTGCCTAGTGTTACGTTCTTC	CASSLPSVTFF
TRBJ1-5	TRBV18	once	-	TGTGCCAGCTCACCATTTAGTTCAGGGGCGGGCAATCAGCCCCAGCATTTT	CASSPFSSGAGNQPQHF
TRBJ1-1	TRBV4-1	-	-	TGCGCCAGCAGCCAGCATGGGGCTGAAGCTTTCTTT	CASSQHGAEAFF
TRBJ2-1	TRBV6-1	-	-	TGTGCCAGCAGGACCGGGACTTTAAGAAATGAGCAGTTCTTC	CASRTGTLRNEQFF
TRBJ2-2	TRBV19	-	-	TGTGCCAGTAGTATAGGCAGGGCCGGGGAGCTGTTTTTT	CASSIGRAGELFF
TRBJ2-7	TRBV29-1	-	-	TGCAGCGCTCGAAAGGGGGACGAGCAGTACTTC	CSARKGDEQYF
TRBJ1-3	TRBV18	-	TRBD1	TGTGCCAGCTCACTGGGACAGGGGAAATCTGGAAACACCATATATTTT	CASSLGQGKSGNTIYF
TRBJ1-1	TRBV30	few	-	TGTGCCTGGAGTGGAGACTCGAGGGCTTTCTTT	CAWSGDSRAFF
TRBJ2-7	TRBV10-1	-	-	TGCGCCAGCGCGGACAGATCCTACGAGCAGTACTTC	CASADRSYEQYF
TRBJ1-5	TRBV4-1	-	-	TGCGCCAGCAGCCGCGACGCGGGGCCCTGGGGGCATCAGCCCCAGCATTTT	CASSRDAGPWGHQPQHF
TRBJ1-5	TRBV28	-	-	TGTGCCAGCAGTTTATTCAGAAATCCTATTCAGCCCCAGCATTTT	CASSLFRNPIQPQHF
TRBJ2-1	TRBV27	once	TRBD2	TGTGCCAGCAGTTTAATCGGCGACGGGGGGAATGAGCAGTTCTTC	CASSLIGDGGNEQFF
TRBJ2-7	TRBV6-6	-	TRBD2	TGTGCCACACAACTAGCGGACGCCTACGAGCAGTACTTC	CATQLADAYEQYF